One sample yielded the 20 T cell receptor beta chains listed below, sequenced in a study of OX40 agonist ivuxolimab in advanced cancers. Repertoires were generated with immunoSEQ multiplex PCR, while TCRdb's copy carries only in-frame clones and drops some. The table records under 45,000 clones, approximately 86% of them present only once. The sample here was CD4+ or CD8+ T cells sorted from blood, taken in a trial of the OX40 agonist ivuxolimab. These receptor sequences come from an adult with an advanced solid tumor such as melanoma, head and neck, liver or kidney cancer.

The gene calls are TRBV28 and TRBJ2-7, with 8 bases fitting TRBD1. V trimming: 7 bases; J trimming: 4 bases; junction bases outside the gene matches: 9. The CDR3 is 14 amino acids. CDR1 is MDHEN and CDR2 is SYDVKM in the germline V gene. CDR3 sequence: CASNVRDRGYEQYF. For the CDR3, the DNA is TGTGCCAGCAACGTCCGAGACAGGGGTTACGAGCAGTACTTC.

The J gene is TRBJ1-5, the V gene TRBV2; weak D call: TRBD1 (6 bases). The V gene's germline CDR1 is SNHLY and CDR2 FYNNEI. Trimming shortened V by 4 bases and J by 0 bases, and 10 bases separated the two germline ends. This CDR3 contains 15 residues. In DNA, the CDR3 is TGTGCCAGCAGTGGTACAGGGAATAGCAATCAGCCCCAGCATTTT. This encodes CASSGTGNSNQPQHF.

The gene calls are TRBV18 and TRBJ2-1, with D perhaps matching TRBD2 (5 bases). CDR1 and CDR2 from the germline V gene are KGHSH and LQKENI. The CDR3 has 15 residues. Trimming cost V 2 bases and J 5 bases, with 13 bases left between them. CDR3 sequence: CASSPGRVGDNEQFF. CDR3 nucleotide sequence: TGTGCCAGCTCACCAGGGCGGGTCGGGGACAATGAGCAGTTCTTC.

This clone was observed a handful of times. The chain is built from TRBV9 and TRBJ2-2, with 11 nucleotides matching TRBD2. V was clipped by 3 bases and J by 5 bases; unmatched bases: 3. The germline gives CDR1 SGDLS, CDR2 YYNGEE. This CDR3 spans 15 amino acids. As DNA, the CDR3 is TGTGCCAGCAGCGGAGCTAGCGGGAGGACCGGGGAGCTGTTTTTT. Encoded protein: CASSGASGRTGELFF.

The chain couples TRBV6-6 to TRBJ2-5; 10 bases map to TRBD2. The germline gives CDR1 MNHNY, CDR2 SVGAGI (reference sequence). The CDR3 has 15 amino acids. J gave up 0 bases and V 5 bases, and 3 bases lay outside the gene matches. DNA for the CDR3: TGTGCCAGCAGTAGCAGCGGGAGGGACCAAGAGACCCAGTACTTC. Protein product: CASSSSGRDQETQYF.

This clone appeared a single time. The chain has TRBV4-1 and TRBJ1-5; D remains ambiguous. CDR3 length: 14 residues. The V gene lost 4 bases and the J gene lost 3 bases, with 10 bases spanning the gap. From germline, CDR1 is MGHRA and CDR2 YSYEKL. The DNA of the CDR3 is TGCGCCAGCAGCCGGCAGACGCTCAATCAGCCCCAGCATTTT. The encoded protein is CASSRQTLNQPQHF.

The rearrangement joins TRBV29-1 to TRBJ2-1; the match to TRBD1 covers 9 bases. Trimming removed 8 bases from V and 4 bases from J; junction bases left unmatched: 15. Germline V CDR1 and CDR2: SQVTM, ANQGSEA. The CDR3 covers 16 residues. The CDR3 here is CSTTGGTGLSYNEQFF. Here the CDR3 DNA reads TGCAGCACGACAGGGGGGACGGGTTTGTCTTACAATGAGCAGTTCTTC.

This clone was counted once. The rearrangement joins TRBV5-1 to TRBJ1-1; possible D gene TRBD1, 6 bases. The CDR3 consists of 16 residues. Trimming shortened V by 0 bases and J by 5 bases, and 17 bases separated the two germline ends. CDR1 is SGHRS and CDR2 is YFSETQ in the germline V gene. The CDR3 bases are TGCGCCAGCAGCTTGGAGGCGACAGGCGGTCGAACTGAAGCTTTCTTT. Translated: CASSLEATGGRTEAFF. Full variable domain (outside the CDR3, taken from reference TRBV5-1 and TRBJ1-1): KAGVTQTPRYLIKTRGQQVTLSCSPISGHRSVSWYQQTPGQGLQFLFEYFSETQRNKGNFPGRFSGRQFSNSRSEMNVSTLELGDSALYLCASSLEATGGRTEAFFGQGTRLTVV.

The chain has TRBV4-2 and TRBJ1-4; 7 bases fit TRBD1. The CDR3 runs 15 residues. J lost 8 bases, V lost 5 bases, and 11 bases had no gene match. CDR1 and CDR2 (germline): LGHNA, YNFKEQ. The CDR3 nucleotides are TGTGCCAGCAGCTCCAACAGGGGAATAGACGAAAAACTGTTTTTT. Encoded protein: CASSSNRGIDEKLFF.

This chain uses TRBV5-8 with TRBJ2-5; 8 bases line up with TRBD2. V was clipped by 3 bases and J by 0 bases; unmatched bases: 10. The CDR3 contains 17 residues. Germline CDR1 reads SGHTS; CDR2 reads YDEGEE. The DNA of the CDR3 is TGTGCCAGCAGCTCGATGGTTAGTAGCGGGGACCAAGAGACCCAGTACTTC. Translation: CASSSMVSSGDQETQYF.

The chain carries TRBV9 and TRBJ1-6, with D maybe TRBD1 (5 bases). Germline V lookup: CDR1 SGDLS, CDR2 YYNGEE. V lost 4 bases, J lost 14 bases, and 19 bases lay in between. The CDR3 length is 14 residues. CDR3 bases: TGTGCCAGCAGCCCCCGGGACCCCACCGTCACCCTCCACTTT. Protein product: CASSPRDPTVTLHF.

V gene TRBV5-4 combines with J gene TRBJ2-4, with TRBD1 identical over 7 bases. The germline CDR1 and CDR2 sequences are SGHNT and YYREEE (reference sequence). Trimming took 4 bases from V and 1 from J; bases not matched to a gene: 14. CDR3 length equals 18 residues. The CDR3 here is CASSRTGQASGAKNIQYF. The CDR3 region has the DNA TGTGCCAGCAGCAGAACTGGACAGGCCTCCGGTGCCAAAAACATTCAGTACTTC. Using reference TRBV5-4 and TRBJ2-4 for the parts outside the CDR3, the full variable domain is ETGVTQSPTHLIKTRGQQVTLRCSSQSGHNTVSWYQQALGQGPQFIFQYYREEENGRGNFPPRFSGLQFPNYSSELNVNALELDDSALYLCASSRTGQASGAKNIQYFGAGTRLSVL.

The J gene is TRBJ2-1, the V gene TRBV11-2; TRBD2 matches at 12 bases. Germline loops: CDR1 SGHAT, CDR2 FQNNGV. Trimming took 3 bases from V and 7 from J; bases not matched to a gene: 7. The CDR3 has 16 residues. CDR3 sequence: CASSFLAGGPGNEQFF. In DNA, the CDR3 is TGTGCCAGCAGCTTCCTAGCGGGAGGGCCGGGGAATGAGCAGTTCTTC.

The genes are TRBV4-2 and TRBJ2-1; 7 nucleotides line up with TRBD2. J was trimmed by 1 base and V by 0 bases; bases with no gene match: 3. Germline V gene lookup returns CDR1 LGHNA and CDR2 YNFKEQ. The CDR3 is made up of 16 amino acids. CDR3 protein: CASSQEASGSYNEQFF. The CDR3 nucleotides are TGTGCCAGCAGCCAAGAGGCTAGCGGATCCTACAATGAGCAGTTCTTC.

The chain recombines TRBV7-2 with TRBJ2-1; D is perhaps TRBD1 (6 bases). V was trimmed by 4 bases and J by 8 bases, leaving 9 bases between them. The CDR3 has 12 residues. Germline V CDR1 and CDR2: SGHTA, FQGNSA. The CDR3, as DNA: TGTGCCAGCAGCTCACAGGGATATGAGCAGTTCTTC. The encoded protein is CASSSQGYEQFF.

V usage is TRBV29-1 and J usage is TRBJ1-1; 8 nucleotides match TRBD1. From germline, CDR1 is SQVTM and CDR2 ANQGSEA. This CDR3 has 15 amino acids. Trimming took 3 bases from V and 0 from J; bases not matched to a gene: 6. In nucleotides, the CDR3 is TGCAGCGTTGAGTCAGGGGGCGCGGTGAACACTGAAGCTTTCTTT. Encoded protein: CSVESGGAVNTEAFF.

The genes are TRBV28 and TRBJ2-3; D unresolved. CDR3 length: 14 residues. Germline V gene sequence: CDR1 MDHEN, CDR2 SYDVKM. Trimming removed 6 bases at V and 4 bases at J, with 14 bases between. The CDR3 loop is CASRRAGSSDTQYF. CDR3 DNA sequence: TGTGCCAGCAGGCGAGCAGGCAGTTCAGATACGCAGTATTTT.

The J gene is TRBJ1-1, the V gene TRBV28; unclear D gene. Between the trimmed V and J ends, which lost 6 bases and 11 bases, there was a span of 13 bases. CDR3 length: 11 amino acids. CDR1 and CDR2 from the germline V gene are MDHEN and SYDVKM. Here the CDR3 reads CASRHQDPAFF. CDR3 coding DNA: TGTGCCAGCAGACACCAGGATCCGGCTTTCTTT.

Only one count was recorded for this clone. The V call is TRBV11-2, the J call TRBJ2-1; D possibly corresponds to TRBD2 (5 bases). Deletions cut 6 bases from V and 4 bases from J, with 7 bases between. This CDR3 has 12 amino acids. Looked up from germline, CDR1 is SGHAT and CDR2 is FQNNGV. CDR3 bases: TGTGCCAGCAGTCCGGGATACAATGAGCAGTTCTTC. Protein sequence: CASSPGYNEQFF.

J is TRBJ1-2 and V is TRBV7-9; 8 bases are a match to TRBD1. J gave up 3 bases and V 5 bases, and 11 bases lay outside the gene matches. The CDR3 has 16 residues. Germline CDR1 and CDR2: SEHNR and FQNEAQ (reference sequence). The chain's CDR3 is CASSPHATGVDYGYTF. The CDR3 DNA reads TGTGCCAGCAGCCCACACGCGACAGGGGTAGACTATGGCTACACCTTC.